The sequence of this T cell receptor beta chain was determined in a study of T cell responses to AZD1222 COVID-19 vaccine. Regarding this clone: Its antigen is not identified.

Findings of the study overall: Researchers report vaccine-associated CD4 TCRs spanning spike, with dominance at 160-218 and 743-854. Baseline testing showed seropositivity in only 6 or 7 AZD1222 recipients. The reported proportion of spike-specific TCRs targeting unmutated variant regions was nearly half.

Sequenced by immunoSEQ multiplex PCR; TCRdb stores in-frame clones only, minus some. The profile shows 150,000 or so clones, approximately 92% of them singletons. J was trimmed by 5 bases and V by 0 bases; bases with no gene match: 10. Germline values: CDR1 LGHDT, CDR2 YNNKEL (reference sequence). The CDR3 is made up of 16 amino acids. Sample: peripheral blood, taken on day 0 of AZD1222 vaccination. The rearrangement links TRBV3-1 (or the pseudogene TRBV3-2) to TRBJ2-7; 7 nucleotides align to TRBD2. The receptor was derived from an adult in good health. CDR3 DNA sequence: TGTGCCAGCAGCCAAGATAACGGGCTAGCGGCTAACGAGCAGTACTTC. It specifies CASSQDNGLAANEQYF.